Shown below are 3 T cell receptor beta chains from a single sample sequenced in a study. Via MiXCR, TCRdb re-called the RT-PCR reads, giving one row per CDR3 protein. The sample carries about 680,000 distinct CDR3 sequences, 14% recorded once. Sequenced: memory CD4+ T cells from blood. Receptors originate from a female donor in good health, serving as a healthy control.

The chain has TRBV6-2 or TRBV6-3 and TRBJ2-7; TRBD1 aligns across 9 bases. Germline CDR1 MNHEY, CDR2 SVGEGT. With 6 bases clipped from V and 5 bases from J, the junction kept 20 bases outside the gene matches. This CDR3 has 18 residues. The CDR3 spells CASSRSSIPGQGRDEQYF. The CDR3 nucleotides read TGTGCCAGCAGCCGAAGTTCAATCCCGGGACAGGGTCGAGACGAGCAGTACTTC.

The chain uses TRBV7-2 and TRBJ2-7, with TRBD2 identical over 11 bases. J gave up 7 bases and V 1 base, and 6 bases lay outside the gene matches. The CDR3 has 15 residues. Germline values: CDR1 SGHTA, CDR2 FQGNSA. CDR3 bases: TGTGCCAGCAGCTTAGTAGCGGGAGGGTGGGGGGAGCAGTACTTC. Its protein product is CASSLVAGGWGEQYF.

The chain has TRBV6-6 and TRBJ2-7, with D perhaps matching TRBD1 (6 bases). The CDR3 is made up of 15 amino acids. Germline CDR1 and CDR2: MNHNY and SVGAGI (reference sequence). The ends were cut back, 3 bases at V and 3 bases at J, with 15 bases in the middle. CDR3 in DNA: TGTGCCAGCAGTTATCCTGAAGGGGGAATCTACGAGCAGTACTTC. Its translation: CASSYPEGGIYEQYF.